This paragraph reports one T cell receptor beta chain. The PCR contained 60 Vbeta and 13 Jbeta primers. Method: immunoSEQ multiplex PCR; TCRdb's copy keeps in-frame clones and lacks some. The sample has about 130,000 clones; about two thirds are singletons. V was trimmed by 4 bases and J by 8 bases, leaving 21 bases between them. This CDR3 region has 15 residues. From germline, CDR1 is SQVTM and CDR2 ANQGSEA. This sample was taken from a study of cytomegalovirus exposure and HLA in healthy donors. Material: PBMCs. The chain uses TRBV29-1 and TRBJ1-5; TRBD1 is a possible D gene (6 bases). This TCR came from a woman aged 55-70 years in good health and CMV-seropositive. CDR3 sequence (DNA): TGCAGCGTTGTTTTTCGGACAGTTGTTGGGGAGCCCCAGCATTTT. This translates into CSVVFRTVVGEPQHF.